The 10 T cell receptor beta chains below all came from one sample that was sequenced in a study of CD8 T cells in Susac syndrome. RNA amounts of 0.5 to 1 ug underwent reverse transcription with random hexamers. One entry per CDR3 protein, called by TCRdb with MiXCR from the immunoSEQ multiplex PCR reads. The data contain 95,000 to 150,000 distinct CDR3 sequences, more than 85% of them seen just once; the ten biggest clones take up roughly 0.32%. What was sequenced was CD8+ T cells from PBMCs. These receptors came from a human donor with multiple sclerosis.

J is TRBJ1-2 and V is TRBV6-5, with 8 bases that match TRBD1. J gave up 8 bases and V 6 bases, and 8 bases lay outside the gene matches. Germline CDR1 reads MNHEY; CDR2 reads SVGAGI. There are 13 residues in the CDR3. The CDR3 DNA sequence: TGTGCCAGCAGCCTCATGGACAGGGCGGGCTACACCTTC. This codes for CASSLMDRAGYTF.

The CDR3 DNA sequence: TGTGCCAGCAGCGGGGACAGAAACTTCTACGAGCAGTACTTC. Residues: CASSGDRNFYEQYF. The chain couples TRBV2 to TRBJ2-7; 7 bases fit TRBD1. CDR1 and CDR2 from the germline V gene are SNHLY and FYNNEI. The CDR3 has 14 residues. The V segment lost 6 bases and the J segment 3 bases; nucleotides outside the gene matches: 8.

CDR3 bases: TGCAGCGTCGGGGGGCTTCGCGGCACCGGGGAGCTGTTTTTT. Translated: CSVGGLRGTGELFF. The gene calls are TRBV29-1 and TRBJ2-2; tentative D call: TRBD2 (7 bases). V shed 6 bases and J shed 4 bases, with 15 bases lying between them. Germline CDR1 and CDR2: SQVTM and ANQGSEA. This CDR3 has 14 residues.

V is TRBV6-1 and J is TRBJ2-7; D is unresolved. The CDR3 has 16 residues. Trimming took 0 bases from V and 7 from J, leaving 19 bases between them. Looked up from germline, CDR1 is MNHNS and CDR2 is SASEGT. CDR3 amino acids: CASSEAWSGVPWEQYF. In DNA form, the CDR3 reads TGTGCCAGCAGTGAAGCGTGGTCAGGAGTCCCCTGGGAGCAGTACTTC.

J is TRBJ1-1 and V is TRBV7-6, with 8 bases that match TRBD1. Germline trimming cut 2 bases from V and 1 base from J; bases unmatched to any gene: 9. CDR1 SGHVS and CDR2 FNYEAQ come from the germline V gene. The CDR3 spans 17 residues. The CDR3 region is CASSLRAGGVGNTEAFF. DNA of the CDR3: TGTGCCAGCAGCTTACGGGCAGGGGGCGTGGGGAACACTGAAGCTTTCTTT.

This chain connects TRBV5-6 to TRBJ2-7; weak D call: TRBD1 (7 bases). CDR1 is SGHDT, CDR2 YYEEEE, per germline. The V and J ends lost 4 bases and 1 base respectively, with 15 bases between them. CDR3 length: 15 amino acids. The CDR3 DNA reads as TGTGCCAGCAGCGCCCCAGGGGGGCGATCCTACGAGCAGTACGTC. It codes for CASSAPGGRSYEQYV.

This chain joins TRBV7-3 and TRBJ1-5; D is unclear. The CDR3 runs to 15 residues. The germline V gene has CDR1 SGHTA and CDR2 FQGTGA. The V gene lost 4 bases and the J gene lost 2 bases, with 12 bases spanning the gap. The CDR3 loop reads CASSSEGCCNQPQHF. CDR3 nucleotides: TGTGCCAGCAGCTCGGAGGGTTGTTGCAATCAGCCCCAGCATTTT.

The rearrangement links TRBV2 to TRBJ2-7; D is unresolved. The CDR3 has 13 residues. Trimming left V 6 bases short and J 5 bases short, with 14 bases between. CDR1 and CDR2 from the germline V gene are SNHLY and FYNNEI. The CDR3 nucleotides read TGTGCCAGCAGGGACCCATCCTCGCACGAGCAGTACGTC. Amino acids: CASRDPSSHEQYV.

The gene calls are TRBV6-5 and TRBJ1-2; D possibly corresponds to TRBD1 (5 bases). Trimming took off 0 bases at V and 4 bases at J, with 21 bases between the two ends. CDR1 MNHEY and CDR2 SVGAGI come from the germline V gene. The CDR3 totals 18 residues. CDR3 protein: CASSYSAHQGVGGYGYTF. The CDR3 nucleotides are TGTGCCAGCAGTTACTCGGCCCATCAGGGTGTAGGTGGCTATGGCTACACCTTC.

The chain uses TRBV3-1 and TRBJ2-2, with TRBD2 as a possible D gene (6 bases). This CDR3 contains 15 residues. Trimming took off 1 base at V and 4 bases at J, with 10 bases between the two ends. Germline values: CDR1 LGHDT, CDR2 YNNKEL (reference sequence). The CDR3 region has the DNA TGTGCCAGCAGCCAAGTTGCGGGATCCACCGGGGAGCTGTTTTTT. Encoded protein: CASSQVAGSTGELFF.